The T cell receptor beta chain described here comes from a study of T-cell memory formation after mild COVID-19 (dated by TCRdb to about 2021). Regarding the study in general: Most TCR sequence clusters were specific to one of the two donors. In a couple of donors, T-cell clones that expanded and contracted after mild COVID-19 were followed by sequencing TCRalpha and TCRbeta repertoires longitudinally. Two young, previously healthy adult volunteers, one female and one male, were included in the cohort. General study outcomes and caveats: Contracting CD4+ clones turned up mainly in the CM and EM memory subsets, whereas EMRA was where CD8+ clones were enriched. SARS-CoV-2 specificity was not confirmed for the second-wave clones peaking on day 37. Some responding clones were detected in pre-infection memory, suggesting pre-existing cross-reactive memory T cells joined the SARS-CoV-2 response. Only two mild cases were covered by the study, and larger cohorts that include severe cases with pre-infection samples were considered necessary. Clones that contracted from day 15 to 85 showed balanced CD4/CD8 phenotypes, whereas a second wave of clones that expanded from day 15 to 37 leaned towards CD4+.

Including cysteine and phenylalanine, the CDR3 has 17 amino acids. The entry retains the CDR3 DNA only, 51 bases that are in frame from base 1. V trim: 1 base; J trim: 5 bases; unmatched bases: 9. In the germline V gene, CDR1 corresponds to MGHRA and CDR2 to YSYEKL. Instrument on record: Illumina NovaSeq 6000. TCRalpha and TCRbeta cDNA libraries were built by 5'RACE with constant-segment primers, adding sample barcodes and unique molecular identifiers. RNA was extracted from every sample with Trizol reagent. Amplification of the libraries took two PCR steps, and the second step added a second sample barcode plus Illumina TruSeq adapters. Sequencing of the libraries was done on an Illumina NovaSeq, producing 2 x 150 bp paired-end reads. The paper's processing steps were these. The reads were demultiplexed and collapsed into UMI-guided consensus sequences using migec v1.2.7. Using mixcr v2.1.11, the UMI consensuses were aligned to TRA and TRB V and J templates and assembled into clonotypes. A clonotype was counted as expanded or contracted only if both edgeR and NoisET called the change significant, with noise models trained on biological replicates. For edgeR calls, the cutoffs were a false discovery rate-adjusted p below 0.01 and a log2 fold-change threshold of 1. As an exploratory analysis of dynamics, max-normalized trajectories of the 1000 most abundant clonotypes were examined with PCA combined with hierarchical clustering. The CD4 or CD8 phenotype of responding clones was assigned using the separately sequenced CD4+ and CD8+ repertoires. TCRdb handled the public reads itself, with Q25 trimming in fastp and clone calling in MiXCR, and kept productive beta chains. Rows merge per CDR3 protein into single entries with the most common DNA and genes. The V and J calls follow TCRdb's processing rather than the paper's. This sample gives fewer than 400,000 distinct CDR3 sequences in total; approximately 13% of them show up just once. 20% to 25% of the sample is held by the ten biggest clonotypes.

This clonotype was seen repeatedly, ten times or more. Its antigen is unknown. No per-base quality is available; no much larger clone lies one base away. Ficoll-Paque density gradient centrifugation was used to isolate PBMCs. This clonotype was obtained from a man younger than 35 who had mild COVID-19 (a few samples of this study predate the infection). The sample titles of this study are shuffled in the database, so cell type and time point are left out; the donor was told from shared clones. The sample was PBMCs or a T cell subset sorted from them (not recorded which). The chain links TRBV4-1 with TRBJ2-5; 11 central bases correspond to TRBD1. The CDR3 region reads CASSQADRGRDRETQYF. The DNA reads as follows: TGCGCCAGCAGCCAAGCGGACAGGGGGCGCGATCGGGAGACCCAGTACTTC.